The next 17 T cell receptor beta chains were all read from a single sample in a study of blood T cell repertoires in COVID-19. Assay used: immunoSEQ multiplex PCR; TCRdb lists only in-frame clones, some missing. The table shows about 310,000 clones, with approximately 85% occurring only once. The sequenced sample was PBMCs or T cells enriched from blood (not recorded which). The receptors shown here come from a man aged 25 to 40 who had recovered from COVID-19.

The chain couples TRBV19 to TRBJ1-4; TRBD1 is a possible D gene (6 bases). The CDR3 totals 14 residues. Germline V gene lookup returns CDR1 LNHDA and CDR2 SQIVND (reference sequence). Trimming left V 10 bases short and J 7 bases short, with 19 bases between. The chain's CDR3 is CATWTQQGPEKLFF. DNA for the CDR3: TGTGCCACTTGGACTCAACAGGGACCTGAAAAACTGTTTTTT.

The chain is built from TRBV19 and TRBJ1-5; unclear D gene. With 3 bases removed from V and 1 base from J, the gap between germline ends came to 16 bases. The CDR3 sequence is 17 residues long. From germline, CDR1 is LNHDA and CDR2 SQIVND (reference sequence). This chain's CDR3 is CASSIFRGGRSNQPQHF. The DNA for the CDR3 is TGTGCCAGTAGTATTTTTCGTGGTGGGCGAAGCAATCAGCCCCAGCATTTT.

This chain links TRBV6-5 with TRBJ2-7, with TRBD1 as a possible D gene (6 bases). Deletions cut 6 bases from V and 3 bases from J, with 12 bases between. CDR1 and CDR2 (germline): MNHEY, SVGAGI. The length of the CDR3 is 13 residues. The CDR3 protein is CASRQDRFYEQYF. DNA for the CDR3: TGTGCCAGCAGGCAAGACAGGTTCTACGAGCAGTACTTC.

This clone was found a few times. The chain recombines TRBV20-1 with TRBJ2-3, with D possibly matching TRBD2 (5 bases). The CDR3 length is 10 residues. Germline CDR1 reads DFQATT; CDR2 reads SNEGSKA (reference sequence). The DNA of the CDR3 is TGCAGGACTATTAAAGATACGCAGTATTTT. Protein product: CRTIKDTQYF.

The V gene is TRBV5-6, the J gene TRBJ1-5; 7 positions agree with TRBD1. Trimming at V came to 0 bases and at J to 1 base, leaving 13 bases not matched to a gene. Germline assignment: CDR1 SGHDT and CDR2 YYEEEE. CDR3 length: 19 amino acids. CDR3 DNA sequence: TGTGCCAGCAGCTTGGTGTCGGCAGGGGGGCCTCGGAGCAATCAGCCCCAGCATTTT. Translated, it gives CASSLVSAGGPRSNQPQHF.

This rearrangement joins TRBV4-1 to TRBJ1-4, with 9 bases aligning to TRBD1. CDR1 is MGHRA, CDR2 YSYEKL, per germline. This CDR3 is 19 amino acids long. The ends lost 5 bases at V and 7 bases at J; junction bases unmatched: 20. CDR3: CASSFPELRRTGAREKLFF. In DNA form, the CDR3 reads TGCGCCAGCAGCTTCCCGGAACTACGGCGGACAGGGGCTCGTGAAAAACTGTTTTTT.

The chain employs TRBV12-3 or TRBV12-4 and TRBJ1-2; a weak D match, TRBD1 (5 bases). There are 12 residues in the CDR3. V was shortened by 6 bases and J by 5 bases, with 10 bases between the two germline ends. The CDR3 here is CASSHDRYGYTF. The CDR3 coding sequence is TGTGCCAGCAGCCACGACAGATATGGCTACACCTTC.

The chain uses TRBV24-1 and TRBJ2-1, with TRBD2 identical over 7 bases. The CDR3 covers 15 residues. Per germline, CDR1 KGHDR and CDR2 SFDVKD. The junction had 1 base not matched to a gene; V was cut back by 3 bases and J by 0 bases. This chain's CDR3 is CATSDGGSSYNEQFF. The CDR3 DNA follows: TGTGCCACCAGTGATGGCGGGAGCTCCTACAATGAGCAGTTCTTC.

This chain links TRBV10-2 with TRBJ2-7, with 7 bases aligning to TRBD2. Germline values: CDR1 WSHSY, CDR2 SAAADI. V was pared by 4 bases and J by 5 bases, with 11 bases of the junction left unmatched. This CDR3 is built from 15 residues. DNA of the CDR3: TGCGCCAGCAGTGCCGGGGGGATAGCGTCGGACGAGCAGTACTTC. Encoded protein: CASSAGGIASDEQYF.

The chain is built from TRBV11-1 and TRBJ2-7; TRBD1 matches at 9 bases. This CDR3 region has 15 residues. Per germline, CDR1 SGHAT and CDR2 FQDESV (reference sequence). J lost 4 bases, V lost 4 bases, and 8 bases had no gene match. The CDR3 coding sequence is TGTGCCAGCAGCTCGGGACAGGGCCGACCTTACGAGCAGTACTTC. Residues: CASSSGQGRPYEQYF.

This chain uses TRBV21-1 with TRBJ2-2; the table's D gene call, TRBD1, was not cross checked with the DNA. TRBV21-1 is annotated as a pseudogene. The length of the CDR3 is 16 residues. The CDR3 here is CASSKTQGDCHGELFF. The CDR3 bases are TGTGCCAGCAGCAAAACACAGGGGGATTGTCACGGGGAGCTGTTTTTT.

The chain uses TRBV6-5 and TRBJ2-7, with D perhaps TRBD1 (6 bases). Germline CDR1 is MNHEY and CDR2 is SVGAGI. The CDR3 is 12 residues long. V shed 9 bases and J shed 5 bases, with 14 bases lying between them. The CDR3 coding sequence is TGTGCCAGTCAGGGGTTCGGCCACGAGCAGTACTTC. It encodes CASQGFGHEQYF.

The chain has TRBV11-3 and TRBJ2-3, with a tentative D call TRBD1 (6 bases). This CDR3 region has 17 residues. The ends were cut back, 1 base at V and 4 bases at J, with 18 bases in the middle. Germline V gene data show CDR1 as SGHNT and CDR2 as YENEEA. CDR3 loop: CASSLGNLQGGSDTQYF. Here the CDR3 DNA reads TGTGCCAGCAGCTTAGGAAACCTACAGGGCGGGTCAGATACGCAGTATTTT. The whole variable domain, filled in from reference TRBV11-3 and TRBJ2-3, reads EAGVVQSPRYKIIEKKQPVAFWCNPISGHNTLYWYLQNLGQGPELLIRYENEEAVDDSQLPKDRFSAERLKGVDSTLKIQPAELGDSAVYLCASSLGNLQGGSDTQYFGPGTRLTVL.

DNA for the CDR3: TGTGCCAGCAGCCCTCCCGGGTTCTTC. This codes for CASSPPGFF. The chain joins TRBV7-9 to TRBJ2-1, with D hard to call. The germline gives CDR1 SEHNR, CDR2 FQNEAQ (reference sequence). The CDR3 runs to 9 residues. V was trimmed by 5 bases and J by 15 bases, leaving 8 bases between them.

In DNA, the CDR3 is TGTGCCAGCAGCTATGACAGAACTTACTATGGCTACACCTTC. The encoded protein is CASSYDRTYYGYTF. The rearrangement uses TRBV6-5 and TRBJ1-2; D perhaps matches TRBD1 (5 bases). CDR3 length: 14 residues. Germline CDR1 and CDR2: MNHEY and SVGAGI. V shed 6 bases and J shed 3 bases, with 14 bases lying between them.

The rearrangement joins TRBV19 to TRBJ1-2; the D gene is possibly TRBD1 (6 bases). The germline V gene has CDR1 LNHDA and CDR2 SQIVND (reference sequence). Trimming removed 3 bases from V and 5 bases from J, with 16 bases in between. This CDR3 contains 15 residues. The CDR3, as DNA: TGTGCCAGTAGTATTTCGAACAGGGCGGCTTATGGCTACACCTTC. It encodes CASSISNRAAYGYTF.

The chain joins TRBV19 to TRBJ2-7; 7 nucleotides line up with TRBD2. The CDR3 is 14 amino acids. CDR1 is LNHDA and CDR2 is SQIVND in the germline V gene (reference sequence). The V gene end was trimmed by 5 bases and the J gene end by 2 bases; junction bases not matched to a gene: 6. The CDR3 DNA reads TGTGCCAGTAGTTGGGCCGGGGGGACCTACGAGCAGTACTTC. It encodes CASSWAGGTYEQYF.